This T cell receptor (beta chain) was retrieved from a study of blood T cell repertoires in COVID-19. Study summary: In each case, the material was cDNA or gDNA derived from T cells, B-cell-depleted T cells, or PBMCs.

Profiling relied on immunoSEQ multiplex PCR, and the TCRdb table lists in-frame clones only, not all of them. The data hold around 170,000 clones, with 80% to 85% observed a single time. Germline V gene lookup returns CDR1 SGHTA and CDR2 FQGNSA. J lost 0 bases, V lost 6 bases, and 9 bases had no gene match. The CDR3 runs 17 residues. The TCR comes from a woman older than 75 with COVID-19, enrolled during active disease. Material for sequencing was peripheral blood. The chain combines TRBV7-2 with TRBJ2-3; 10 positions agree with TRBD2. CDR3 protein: CASSLGVAGGSTDTQYF. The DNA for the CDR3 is TGTGCCAGCAGTCTTGGAGTAGCGGGGGGTAGCACAGATACGCAGTATTTT.